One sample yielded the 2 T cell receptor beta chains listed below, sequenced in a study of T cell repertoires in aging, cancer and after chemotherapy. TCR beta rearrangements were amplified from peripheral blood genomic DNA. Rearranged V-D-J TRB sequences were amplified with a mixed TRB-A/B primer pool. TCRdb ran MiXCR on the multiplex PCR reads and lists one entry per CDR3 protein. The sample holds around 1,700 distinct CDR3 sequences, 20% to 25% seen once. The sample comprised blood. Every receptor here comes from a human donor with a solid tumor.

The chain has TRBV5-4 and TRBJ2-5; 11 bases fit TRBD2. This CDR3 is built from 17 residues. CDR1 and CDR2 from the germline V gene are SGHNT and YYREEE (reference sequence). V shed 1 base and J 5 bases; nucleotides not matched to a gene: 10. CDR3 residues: CASSLNVLAGGPETQYF. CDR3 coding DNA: TGTGCCAGCAGCTTGAACGTATTAGCGGGAGGGCCTGAGACCCAGTACTTC.

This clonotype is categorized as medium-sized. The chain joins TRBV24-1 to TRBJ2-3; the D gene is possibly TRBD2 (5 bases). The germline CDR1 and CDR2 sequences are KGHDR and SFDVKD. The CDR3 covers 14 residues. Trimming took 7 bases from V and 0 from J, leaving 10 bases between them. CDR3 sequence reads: CATSEGRSTDTQYF. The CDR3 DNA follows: TGTGCCACCAGCGAGGGCCGTAGCACAGATACGCAGTATTTT.